These 22 T cell receptor beta chains were sequenced from one sample in a study of blood T cell repertoires in COVID-19 (dated by TCRdb to the early 2020s). Library preparation used the immunoSEQ multiplex PCR assay. Held by TCRdb, this immuneACCESS table contains in-frame sequences only and omits some clones. Under half of the omission traces to an unresolved V gene where checked; the cause of the rest is unknown. This sample is represented by over 200,000 clones; almost 85% of them were singletons. The ten most abundant clones make up 6% to 8.5% of the sample. Sequencing was carried out using peripheral blood. The receptors stem from a woman in her forties or fifties with active or convalescent COVID-19.

V and J are TRBV5-4 and TRBJ2-5, with TRBD2 matching 8 bases. CDR1 and CDR2 from the germline V gene are SGHNT and YYREEE (reference sequence). The CDR3 has 16 residues. V gave up 0 bases and J gave up 1 base; unmatched junction bases: 5. The CDR3 spells CASSLAGGAGQETQYF. CDR3 DNA sequence: TGTGCCAGCAGCTTGGCCGGGGGGGCGGGCCAAGAGACCCAGTACTTC.

This clone was recorded once. The chain carries TRBV10-1 and TRBJ2-3; no definite D call. The CDR3 covers 14 residues. Trimming pared 5 bases from V and 1 base from J, leaving 10 bases between. The V gene's germline CDR1 is WNHNN and CDR2 SYGVQD (reference sequence). The CDR3 nucleotides read TGCGCCAGCAGTTTACAGCCCGGCACAGATACGCAGTATTTT. It codes for CASSLQPGTDTQYF.

J is TRBJ2-1 and V is TRBV6-4, with 10 bases matching TRBD2. In germline, CDR1 is MRHNA, CDR2 SNTAGT. The CDR3 is 15 amino acids. V lost 2 bases to trimming and J lost 6 bases; unmatched junction nucleotides: 4. This CDR3 is CASSDESGRVNEQFF. The CDR3, as DNA: TGTGCCAGCAGTGACGAAAGCGGGAGGGTCAATGAGCAGTTCTTC.

The chain has TRBV2 and TRBJ1-1; no reliable D call. The ends were cut back, 7 bases at V and 0 bases at J, with 9 bases in the middle. The length of the CDR3 is 13 residues. Germline-derived CDR1 and CDR2 are SNHLY and FYNNEI. CDR3 DNA sequence: TGTGCCAGCACCTCCGACATGAACACTGAAGCTTTCTTT. As protein: CASTSDMNTEAFF.

This sequence joins TRBV6-5 and TRBJ1-1; D unclear. CDR1 is MNHEY, CDR2 SVGAGI, per germline. Trimming removed 6 bases at V and 3 bases at J, with 11 bases between. The CDR3 has 13 amino acids. CDR3 sequence reads: CASSQRADTEAFF. The CDR3 DNA follows: TGTGCCAGCAGCCAGAGGGCGGACACTGAAGCTTTCTTT.

This chain joins TRBV14 and TRBJ2-1, with 10 positions matching TRBD2. Losses at the gene ends were 2 bases for V and 5 bases for J; bases not matched to a gene: 3. Germline V gene sequence: CDR1 SGHDN, CDR2 FVKESK. The CDR3 is 15 amino acids. In DNA form, the CDR3 reads TGTGCCAGCAGCCAAAACCTAGCGGGGGACAATGAGCAGTTCTTC. Encoded protein: CASSQNLAGDNEQFF.

The V call is TRBV5-6, the J call TRBJ1-4; D unresolved. V was cut by 4 bases and J by 16 bases, with 20 bases left in between. Germline CDR1 and CDR2: SGHDT and YYEEEE. This CDR3 has 13 amino acids. The CDR3 spells CASSPYRSGRRFF. The CDR3 region has the DNA TGTGCCAGCAGCCCCTATCGTTCAGGTAGAAGGTTTTTT.

V usage is TRBV5-1 and J usage is TRBJ2-5; 10 bases match TRBD2. CDR1 is SGHRS and CDR2 is YFSETQ in the germline V gene. Unmatched junction bases numbered 6, after V lost 0 bases and J lost 4 bases. This CDR3 comprises 16 residues. The CDR3: CASSLGLAGVAETQYF. CDR3 sequence (DNA): TGCGCCAGCAGCTTGGGGCTAGCGGGAGTTGCAGAGACCCAGTACTTC.

This clone is a singleton in its sample. The rearrangement joins TRBV6-5 to TRBJ2-7; TRBD1 matches at 9 bases. V lost 2 bases and J lost 5; bases outside the gene matches: 7. The CDR3 sequence is 15 residues long. CDR1 MNHEY and CDR2 SVGAGI come from the germline V gene. The CDR3 DNA reads TGTGCCAGCAGTTACATGGACAGGGGATACCACGAGCAGTACGTC. Translating gives CASSYMDRGYHEQYV.

This clone occurred once. This chain uses TRBV5-1 with TRBJ1-3; D uncertain. Trimming took 8 bases from V and 0 from J, leaving 9 bases between them. The CDR3 is 13 residues long. Per germline, CDR1 SGHRS and CDR2 YFSETQ. CDR3 protein: CASGWSSGNTIYF. In nucleotides, the CDR3 is TGCGCCAGTGGCTGGAGCTCTGGAAACACCATATATTTT.

The chain has TRBV5-1 and TRBJ2-3, with 7 bases fitting TRBD1. Losses at the gene ends were 4 bases for V and 1 base for J; bases not matched to a gene: 9. Germline V gene sequence: CDR1 SGHRS, CDR2 YFSETQ. The CDR3 is 16 amino acids. This chain's CDR3 is CASSAFRDRRTDTQYF. Here the CDR3 DNA reads TGCGCCAGCAGCGCGTTCCGGGACAGACGCACAGATACGCAGTATTTT.

The chain uses TRBV5-1 and TRBJ2-1; D is undetermined. The CDR3 extends over 12 amino acids. CDR1 and CDR2 (germline): SGHRS, YFSETQ. With 2 bases removed from V and 8 bases from J, the gap between germline ends came to 8 bases. This chain's CDR3 is CASSLGVHEQFF. CDR3 DNA sequence: TGCGCCAGCAGCTTAGGAGTCCATGAGCAGTTCTTC.

This chain links TRBV19 with TRBJ1-6, with 7 bases that match TRBD1. CDR3 length: 16 amino acids. With 3 bases clipped from V and 7 bases from J, the junction kept 9 bases outside the gene matches. CDR1 is LNHDA, CDR2 SQIVND, per germline (reference sequence). This CDR3 is CASSIQATGSNSPLHF. The DNA of the CDR3 is TGTGCCAGTAGTATTCAGGCGACAGGGTCAAATTCACCCCTCCACTTT.

This chain connects TRBV5-6 to TRBJ2-1; the D gene is possibly TRBD1 (5 bases). The germline V gene encodes CDR1 SGHDT and CDR2 YYEEEE. The CDR3 consists of 15 residues. V lost 0 bases and J 1 base, leaving 8 bases between the germline ends. The CDR3 region has the DNA TGTGCCAGCAGCTTGGGGCCAGGGTCCTACAATGAGCAGTTCTTC. Translation: CASSLGPGSYNEQFF.

The genes are TRBV7-8 and TRBJ2-3, with TRBD2 matching over 8 bases. Unmatched junction bases numbered 13, after V lost 5 bases and J lost 6 bases. Looked up from germline, CDR1 is SGHVS and CDR2 is FQNEAQ. The CDR3 has 16 amino acids. The CDR3 is CASSHPGGGAPDTQYF. CDR3 DNA: TGTGCCAGCAGCCACCCGGGGGGGGGAGCCCCGGATACGCAGTATTTT.

This chain joins TRBV5-6 and TRBJ1-6; TRBD1 matches 7 bases. The CDR3 covers 15 residues. Germline V CDR1 and CDR2: SGHDT, YYEEEE. Trimming at V came to 0 bases and at J to 8 bases, leaving 5 bases not matched to a gene. The CDR3 DNA reads TGTGCCAGCAGCTTGGCCAGGGGGGCCTATTCACCCCTCCACTTT. Translating it yields CASSLARGAYSPLHF.

The genes are TRBV10-1 and TRBJ2-5, with TRBD2 matching over 12 bases. The CDR3 extends over 16 amino acids. CDR1 WNHNN and CDR2 SYGVQD come from the germline V gene (reference sequence). J was trimmed by 1 base and V by 5 bases; bases with no gene match: 5. CDR3 sequence: CASSRTSGVFQETQYF. DNA for the CDR3: TGCGCCAGCAGTCGGACTAGCGGGGTATTCCAAGAGACCCAGTACTTC.

The chain uses TRBV29-1 and TRBJ1-4; 7 nucleotides match TRBD1. Germline V gene sequence: CDR1 SQVTM, CDR2 ANQGSEA. V was pared by 3 bases and J by 6 bases, with 4 bases of the junction left unmatched. The CDR3 totals 13 residues. This chain's CDR3 is CSVDLRGDEKLFF. Here the CDR3 DNA reads TGCAGCGTTGATCTCAGGGGGGATGAAAAACTGTTTTTT.

The chain recombines TRBV6-1 with TRBJ2-2; TRBD1 might be the D (6 bases). V shed 4 bases and J shed 3 bases, with 15 bases lying between them. Germline CDR1 reads MNHNS; CDR2 reads SASEGT. The CDR3 consists of 16 residues. The CDR3 coding sequence is TGTGCCAGCAGTGCTGGCAGGGGCATGGACACCGGGGAGCTGTTTTTT. As protein: CASSAGRGMDTGELFF.

The chain's CDR3 is CASSLGQGSYNEQFF. The CDR3 nucleotides read TGCGCCAGCAGCCTCGGACAGGGCTCCTACAATGAGCAGTTCTTC. V is TRBV5-1 and J is TRBJ2-1; TRBD1 agrees at 8 bases. The J segment lost 0 bases and the V segment lost 4 bases, leaving 3 bases of the junction unmatched. Germline V gene data show CDR1 as SGHRS and CDR2 as YFSETQ. This CDR3 has 15 residues.

The V call is TRBV7-3, the J call TRBJ1-5; D unclear. The CDR3 consists of 13 residues. V gave up 1 base and J gave up 6 bases, with 7 bases separating them. The germline V gene encodes CDR1 SGHTA and CDR2 FQGTGA. This chain's CDR3 is CASSLSGVQPQHF. In DNA form, the CDR3 reads TGTGCCAGCAGCTTAAGCGGGGTTCAGCCCCAGCATTTT.

The chain uses TRBV13 and TRBJ2-7, with D perhaps TRBD2 (5 bases). Germline CDR1 is PRHDT and CDR2 is FYEKMQ (reference sequence). Trimming stripped 5 bases from V and 6 bases from J, with 11 bases between. The CDR3 extends over 12 amino acids. The CDR3 nucleotides are TGTGCCAGCAGCCGAGAGGGAGCCGAGCAGTACTTC. The encoded protein is CASSREGAEQYF.